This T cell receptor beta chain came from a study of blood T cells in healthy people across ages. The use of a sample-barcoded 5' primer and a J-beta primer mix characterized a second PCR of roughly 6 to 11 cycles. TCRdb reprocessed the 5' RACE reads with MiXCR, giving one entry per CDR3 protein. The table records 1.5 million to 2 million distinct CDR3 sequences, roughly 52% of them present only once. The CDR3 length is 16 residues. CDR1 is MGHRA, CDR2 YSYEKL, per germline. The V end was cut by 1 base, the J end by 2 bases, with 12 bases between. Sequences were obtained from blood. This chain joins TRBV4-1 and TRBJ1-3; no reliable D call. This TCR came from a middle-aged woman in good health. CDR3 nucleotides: TGCGCCAGCAGCCAAGGTGAGAGGACTACTGGAAACACCATATATTTT. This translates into CASSQGERTTGNTIYF.